This T cell receptor (beta chain) was sequenced during a study of beta chain features in type 1 diabetes. General study findings and limits: Using cDNA template may skew counts toward highly expressing activated cells.

Sequencing targeted expressed TCRB transcripts, as all isolated RNA had been reverse transcribed. Clones were read by immunoSEQ multiplex PCR, and TCRdb kept only the in-frame ones, dropping some. The repertoire consists of some 150,000 clones, with 6.5% to 8.5% occurring once and the leading ten covering under 1.5%. Deletions cut 5 bases from V and 5 bases from J, with 10 bases between. The CDR3 has 13 amino acids. Germline assignment: CDR1 SGHDN and CDR2 FVKESK. Sorting that relied on CD45RO/CCR7/CD25/CD127/CD95/CD27 yielded CD4+ naive, central memory, regulatory and stem cell-like memory cells. This clone was seen more than once but under ten times. What it binds is unknown.

This TCR was recovered from a woman in her 30s in good health. This chain connects TRBV14 to TRBJ1-5; D not resolved. The sequencing input was central memory CD4+ T cells from blood. This CDR3 reads CASSTDPDQPQHF. As DNA, the CDR3 is TGTGCCAGCAGCACAGACCCCGATCAGCCCCAGCATTTT.